This entry concerns a single T cell receptor beta chain. This record comes from a study of T cells in Graves' hyperthyroidism and ophthalmopathy. Researchers amplified the TCR beta CDR3 regions from RNA transcripts. In the first-round RT-PCR of the TCR CDR3, the HTBI primer set was used. TCRdb passed the multiplex PCR reads through MiXCR, listing each CDR3 protein once. Of around 500,000 distinct CDR3 sequences detected, 15% to 20% appear once; the ten largest clones hold 25% to 35%. The clonotype was recovered from a woman in her 30s with Graves' ophthalmopathy. Sequences were obtained from blood.

The CDR3 DNA is TGCGCCAGCAGCTTGACCTTTGACAGTACGTATGGCTACACCTTC. Amino acids: CASSLTFDSTYGYTF. V and J are TRBV5-1 and TRBJ1-2; maybe TRBD1 (5 bases). This CDR3 has 15 amino acids. Germline-derived CDR1 and CDR2 are SGHRS and YFSETQ. Trimming removed 1 base from V and 5 bases from J, with 15 bases in between. Full variable domain (rest looked up from reference TRBV5-1 and TRBJ1-2): KAGVTQTPRYLIKTRGQQVTLSCSPISGHRSVSWYQQTPGQGLQFLFEYFSETQRNKGNFPGRFSGRQFSNSRSEMNVSTLELGDSALYLCASSLTFDSTYGYTFGSGTRLTVV.